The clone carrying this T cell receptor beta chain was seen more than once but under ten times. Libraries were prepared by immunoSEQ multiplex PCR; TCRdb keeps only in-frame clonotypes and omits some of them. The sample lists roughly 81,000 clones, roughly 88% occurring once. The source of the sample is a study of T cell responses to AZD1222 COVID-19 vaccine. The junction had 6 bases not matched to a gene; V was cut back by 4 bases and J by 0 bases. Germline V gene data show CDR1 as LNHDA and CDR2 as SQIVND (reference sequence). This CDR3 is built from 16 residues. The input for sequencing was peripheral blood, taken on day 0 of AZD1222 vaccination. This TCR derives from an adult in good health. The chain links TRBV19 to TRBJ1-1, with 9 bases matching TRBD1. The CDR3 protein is CASSTTGGRMNTEAFF. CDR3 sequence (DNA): TGTGCCAGTAGTACCACAGGGGGCCGGATGAACACTGAAGCTTTCTTT.